This entry features one TCR beta chain sequence. TCRalpha and TCRbeta libraries used 5'RACE with constant-segment primers and UMIs. Each CDR3 protein is one row after TCRdb ran MiXCR on the 5' RACE reads. The data contain about 470,000 distinct CDR3 sequences, around a sixth of them seen just once; the ten biggest clones take up roughly an eighth. The data are from a study of T-cell memory formation after mild COVID-19. The CDR3 loop spans 13 amino acids. CDR1 and CDR2 (germline): SGHDT, YYEEEE. V shed 2 bases and J 8 bases; nucleotides not matched to a gene: 5. The sequencing input was PBMCs or a T cell subset sorted from them (not recorded which). The chain links TRBV5-6 to TRBJ1-2; TRBD1 matches at 8 bases. This TCR was recovered from an adult woman who had mild COVID-19 (a few samples of this study predate the infection). Cell type and time point are not known. The CDR3 loop reads CASSFQGAQGYTF. CDR3 nucleotides: TGTGCCAGCAGCTTTCAGGGGGCGCAAGGCTACACCTTC.